Below are 13 T cell receptor beta chains sequenced from a single sample in a study of blood T cell repertoires in COVID-19. Sequencing used immunoSEQ multiplex PCR; TCRdb keeps in-frame clones, though not all of them. The sample comprises roughly 380,000 clones, more than 70% of which are singletons, and roughly 4% rests with the top ten. Input material: peripheral blood. The receptor set was obtained from a woman aged 55-70 years with COVID-19, enrolled during active disease.

To note about this clone: The junction departs from germline at one end; a sequencing error may be responsible. The genes are TRBV7-9 and TRBJ2-2, with 7 bases that match TRBD1. CDR3 size: 15 residues. CDR1 SEHNR and CDR2 FQNEAQ come from the germline V gene (reference sequence). The CDR3 coding sequence is TGTGCCAGCAGCTTTTCGACAGGGAACCCCGGGGAGCTGTTTTTT. It codes for CASSFSTGNPGELFF.

The chain couples TRBV19 to TRBJ2-7, with 7 nucleotides matching TRBD2. The trim removed 3 bases at V and 6 bases at J, leaving 8 bases unmatched. Germline V gives CDR1 LNHDA, CDR2 SQIVND (reference sequence). CDR3 length equals 14 residues. This CDR3 is CASSIGGGRLEQYF. CDR3 coding DNA: TGTGCCAGTAGTATTGGCGGGGGAAGACTCGAGCAGTACTTC.

CDR3 region: CASSLETGGSSPLHF. The DNA for the CDR3 is TGCGCCAGCAGCTTGGAGACAGGGGGCAGTTCACCCCTCCACTTT. The chain carries TRBV5-1 and TRBJ1-6; 10 nucleotides match TRBD1. CDR3 length: 15 residues. The germline V gene encodes CDR1 SGHRS and CDR2 YFSETQ. V lost 0 bases, J lost 9 bases, and 3 bases stayed unmatched. Looking up the rest from reference TRBV5-1 and TRBJ1-6 gives the full variable domain: KAGVTQTPRYLIKTRGQQVTLSCSPISGHRSVSWYQQTPGQGLQFLFEYFSETQRNKGNFPGRFSGRQFSNSRSEMNVSTLELGDSALYLCASSLETGGSSPLHFGNGTRLTVT.

The chain links TRBV28 to TRBJ1-2, with 8 bases that match TRBD1. With V trimmed by 6 bases and J by 8 bases, 11 bases remained unmatched. This CDR3 comprises 14 residues. In germline, CDR1 is MDHEN, CDR2 SYDVKM. The CDR3 DNA reads TGTGCCAGCAGAACCTCAGGGGGCACAGGGGGCTACACCTTC. The encoded protein is CASRTSGGTGGYTF.

This chain links TRBV12-5 with TRBJ1-3; D ambiguous. The germline gives CDR1 LGHNT, CDR2 FRNRAP. The CDR3 loop spans 15 amino acids. V lost 0 bases and J 4 bases, leaving 10 bases between the germline ends. The CDR3 sequence: CASGLVRGEGNTIYF. The DNA of the CDR3 is TGTGCTAGTGGTTTGGTACGCGGGGAGGGAAACACCATATATTTT.

The chain is built from TRBV19 and TRBJ2-1; TRBD1 matches 7 bases. CDR3 length equals 14 residues. Germline CDR1 and CDR2: LNHDA and SQIVND (reference sequence). V trimming: 5 bases; J trimming: 7 bases; junction bases outside the gene matches: 8. CDR3 DNA: TGTGCCAGTAGTCTCCGGGACAGAGTGAATGAGCAGTTCTTC. Its protein is CASSLRDRVNEQFF.

V and J are TRBV20-1 and TRBJ1-1, with no clear D. The V gene lost 3 bases and the J gene lost 5 bases, with 16 bases spanning the gap. The V gene's germline CDR1 is DFQATT and CDR2 SNEGSKA (reference sequence). The CDR3 consists of 14 residues. The chain's CDR3 is CSASFDSRGTEAFF. The CDR3 region has the DNA TGCAGTGCTAGTTTCGACTCCCGAGGGACTGAAGCTTTCTTT.

In its sample, this clone was seen once. The chain recombines TRBV19 with TRBJ2-7; 7 bases align to TRBD1. From germline, CDR1 is LNHDA and CDR2 SQIVND (reference sequence). J lost 0 bases, V lost 5 bases, and 7 bases had no gene match. This CDR3 is 15 amino acids long. As DNA, the CDR3 is TGTGCCAGTAGTTGGTCCCGGGACAGCTCCTACGAGCAGTACTTC. Amino acid sequence: CASSWSRDSSYEQYF. Using reference TRBV19 and TRBJ2-7 for the parts outside the CDR3, the full variable domain is DGGITQSPKYLFRKEGQNVTLSCEQNLNHDAMYWYRQDPGQGLRLIYYSQIVNDFQKGDIAEGYSVSREKKESFPLTVTSAQKNPTAFYLCASSWSRDSSYEQYFGPGTRLTVT.

The rearrangement links TRBV5-6 to TRBJ2-7; 9 nucleotides match TRBD1. Germline CDR1 SGHDT, CDR2 YYEEEE. With 2 bases clipped from V and 6 bases from J, the junction kept 6 bases outside the gene matches. The CDR3 runs to 14 residues. The CDR3 spells CASSFGTGSSEQYF. The DNA of the CDR3 is TGTGCCAGCAGCTTCGGGACAGGGAGCTCCGAGCAGTACTTC. Complete variable domain (other parts from reference TRBV5-6 and TRBJ2-7): DAGVTQSPTHLIKTRGQQVTLRCSPKSGHDTVSWYQQALGQGPQFIFQYYEEEERQRGNFPDRFSGHQFPNYSSELNVNALLLGDSALYLCASSFGTGSSEQYFGPGTRLTVT.

CDR3 loop: CASSSGQGFSYEQYF. In DNA, the CDR3 is TGTGCCAGCAGCTCGGGACAGGGATTCTCCTACGAGCAGTACTTC. The chain is built from TRBV7-9 and TRBJ2-7; 9 nucleotides match TRBD1. Trimming took 4 bases from V and 0 from J; bases not matched to a gene: 4. The CDR3 totals 15 residues. CDR1 and CDR2 from the germline V gene are SEHNR and FQNEAQ (reference sequence).

CDR3 loop: CASRTPGQGSEQFF. The CDR3 coding sequence is TGCGCCAGCAGGACGCCGGGACAGGGGAGTGAGCAGTTCTTC. The V gene is TRBV5-1, the J gene TRBJ2-1; 10 bases line up with TRBD1. The ends lost 5 bases at V and 9 bases at J; junction bases unmatched: 8. The length of the CDR3 is 14 residues. Germline V gene sequence: CDR1 SGHRS, CDR2 YFSETQ. Full variable domain (outside the CDR3, taken from reference TRBV5-1 and TRBJ2-1): KAGVTQTPRYLIKTRGQQVTLSCSPISGHRSVSWYQQTPGQGLQFLFEYFSETQRNKGNFPGRFSGRQFSNSRSEMNVSTLELGDSALYLCASRTPGQGSEQFFGPGTRLTVL.

The CDR3 DNA follows: TGTGCCAGCAGCTCGACAGGCCAAGGTTCACCCCTCCACTTT. Protein product: CASSSTGQGSPLHF. This rearrangement joins TRBV7-9 to TRBJ1-6; tentatively, D is TRBD1 (6 bases). V shed 4 bases and J shed 9 bases, with 13 bases lying between them. The CDR3 sequence is 14 residues long. Germline V CDR1 and CDR2: SEHNR, FQNEAQ (reference sequence).

This clone was picked up one time. The chain recombines TRBV5-1 with TRBJ2-1, with D uncertain. This CDR3 is 13 amino acids long. CDR1 is SGHRS, CDR2 YFSETQ, per germline. Trimming pared 0 bases from V and 9 bases from J, leaving 10 bases between. The CDR3 reads CASSLVGVGEQFF. CDR3 coding DNA: TGCGCCAGCAGCTTGGTTGGAGTTGGTGAGCAGTTCTTC.